One TCR beta chain is described in this entry. The antigen it recognizes is unknown. Base-call qualities are not available, and no considerably larger clone is one nucleotide away. The data stem from a study of cytomegalovirus exposure and HLA in healthy donors (dated by TCRdb to 2017 to 2019). For the study in its entirety: An earlier analysis of approximately 600 of the donors reported 250 to 350 Gb of sequence data and 117 million unique TCR beta sequences from around 200 million T cells. An early release covering over 500 HLA-typed donors comprised about 310 gigabases of sequencing data and around 80 million unique TCR sequences. Of the 350 to 400 genotyped donors, approximately 80% fell in the genetic ancestry cluster associated with self-reported Caucasian donors. The aim of the study was to test whether cataloging public T cell receptors could identify signatures of past pathogen exposure. Using immunosequencing, the study profiled T cell repertoires from 666 subjects and related those repertoires to cytomegalovirus serostatus. Along with the approximately 700-subject first cohort, a separate validation cohort of approximately 110 different subjects was used. The study combined high-throughput TCR immunosequencing, statistical association of individual TCRs with disease status, and machine learning to predict cytomegalovirus infection status. A later analysis re-examined previously published TCR beta repertoires from more than 550 donors and added high-resolution HLA genotyping to investigate patterns of TCR occurrence. In the later analysis, no new phenotypic data were used to find candidate immune exposures; instead, reliance was placed on TCR beta sequences and their occurrence across donors. An earlier analysis of a few hundred of the donors applied high-throughput TCR beta sequencing to assess whether each TCR beta V gene segment acted as functional or pseudogenic. Donor age, sex, ethnicity and CMV serostatus were collected together with the repertoire data. In a later genetic analysis, genome-wide SNP genotypes for about three fifths of the 666 donors were used, and that subset was treated as a discovery cohort. Every discovery cohort repertoire had been produced on one sequencing platform. HLA typing included class I and class II loci at four-digit resolution. The number of typed donors differed by locus: 629-630 for A, B, C, DRB1 and DQB1; some 500 for DQA1; around 580 for DPA1; and around 490 for DPB1. Four to six DR-DQ haplotypes were handled as single units for association and clustering because linkage in the cohort was strong. Among about 360 genotyped donors of the cohort, an average of about 240,000 unique TCR beta nucleotide sequences were sequenced per donor, roughly 18% of them non-productive.

Beyond this particular receptor, the publication reports: When HLA alleles, especially DR and DQ, strongly co-occurred, TCR associations were difficult to assign to individual alleles. In an earlier analysis of more than 450 of the donors, most TCR beta V segments were observed in productive rearrangements about 87% or about 30% of the time, broadly matching IMGT annotations. In vitro tests confirmed that three of the cytomegalovirus-associated TCR beta chains recognize cytomegalovirus antigens. Correlated functional status among segregating V segments might be attributable to linkage disequilibrium, but an unknown experimental factor could not be ruled out. In a later analysis, TCR association rates were found to vary across HLA loci, with the most associated TCRs seen for DRB1 alleles and the fewest for HLA-C alleles. A further reported finding was that TCR beta sequences accurately predicted the HLA-A and HLA-B alleles for most subjects in the first cohort. Because HLA typing was missing for some donors at each locus, association tests included only the typed subset. Compared with the approximately 670-donor mean, donors in an Asian-associated ancestry cluster had fewer N-insertions in productive TCRs, according to a later genetic analysis. Compared with equally common non-associated chains, HLA-associated TCR beta chains in a later analysis were more clonally expanded and had lower generation probabilities. For the cohort, immune exposure information was limited to CMV serostatus. According to a later analysis, parvovirus B19, influenza, CMV and Epstein-Barr virus appeared linked to several top co-occurrence clusters. The earlier analysis of about 600 of the donors excluded approximately 17 rarely observed V segments, including chromosome 9 orphons, because counts were too low. At a false discovery rate of 0.05, a later analysis linked approximately 18,000 TCR beta sequences to specific HLA alleles. Most TCR sequences were observed very rarely across donors, whereas some public TCRs were present in many individuals. Sequencing depth was assumed to be roughly uniform across donors in the presence/absence analyses, though that assumption may not hold. The study listed approximately 150 TCR beta chains as associated with cytomegalovirus. Some IMGT-functional V segments, including TRBV6-2 and TRBV6-3, could not be distinguished by the 87-base-pair reads and were therefore excluded. An association between a missense DCLRE1C variant and V-gene and J-gene trimming of TCR beta chains was found in a later genetic analysis and replicated in an independent cohort. The classifier was reported to diagnose cytomegalovirus status with high specificity and sensitivity in both the original cohort and the validation cohort. A group of highly shared sequence variants was considered likely to be a technical artifact of the sequencing pipeline. Only TCR beta chains were sequenced in this cohort, and the absence of alpha or paired-chain data limited detectable features. The authors suggested that the approach could potentially be generalized to other disease states and immunological phenotypes. According to a later analysis, most CMV-associated TCR beta chains appeared to be HLA-restricted, and the HLA associations seemed to be driven largely by CMV exposure.

The cohort was made up of 650 to 700 healthy bone marrow donors. At the time of sampling, all cohort members were nominally healthy, though unrecorded immune exposures were likely present. The donor was CMV seropositive and belonged to the group of a few hundred seropositive cohort members. Every donor gave a peripheral blood sample, and the peripheral blood mononuclear cells from that sample were used for TCR beta sequencing. The Qiagen DNeasy Blood Extraction Kit was used to extract genomic DNA from the blood cell samples. Trimmed from V: 4 bases; trimmed from J: 7 bases; junction bases lacking a gene match: 4. Per the germline V gene, SGHRS is the CDR1 and YFSETQ is the CDR2. CDR3 length: 14 amino acids, cysteine to phenylalanine. The read is trimmed to its CDR3 DNA, 42 bases read in frame from base 1. Library construction relied on the immunoSEQ multiplex PCR assay. For the multiplex PCR, a mixture combining 60 forward primers for TCR Vbeta segments and 13 reverse primers for TCR Jbeta segments was used. The CDR3 region of rearranged TCR beta genes was amplified from genomic DNA by a multiplex PCR assay. The Illumina HiSeq System was used to sequence the amplified TCR beta libraries as 87-base-pair reads. On the authors' methods: Across the 500 to 700 repertoires, a later analysis counted tens of millions of unique TCR beta chains, roughly 11 million of which were shared by at least two donors. Raw reads were error-corrected and collapsed into unique sequences by a nearest-neighbor algorithm in which closely related sequences were merged to remove PCR and sequencing errors. CDR3 sequences were aligned to IMGT reference sequences to assign V, D and J gene segments. For a sequence to be retained, at least a six-nucleotide match to both a V gene segment and a J gene segment was required. A rearrangement was called productive if the CDR3 had no stop codons and remained in frame with V and J, and every other rearrangement was called non-productive. CDR3 was defined by IMGT convention, running from the second conserved V-encoded cysteine to the conserved J-encoded phenylalanine. The earlier analysis of some 550 of the donors excluded any sequence lacking an unambiguous match to a single V gene segment. In an earlier analysis of 587 of the donors, V segments were called functional above 56.7% productive rearrangements and were called segregating when the between-donor standard deviation exceeded 5%. A statistical classification framework was developed to diagnose cytomegalovirus status using the catalog of TCR beta chain sequences. In a later analysis, TCR nucleotide sequences were compared against IMGT/GENE-DB human TR gene sequences so that V and J genes could be assigned. In a later analysis, CDR3 sequences and most-parsimonious VDJ recombination scenarios were assigned using the TCRdist pipeline. In a later analysis, every TCR beta chain was defined by the combination of its CDR3 amino acid sequence and its V-gene family, and reads without a unique V-gene family were dropped. A later analysis removed 450 to 600 highly shared, low-generation-probability nucleotide sequences to deal with suspected cross-contamination and a sequencing artifact. For each public chain, a later analysis derived a clonal expansion index from normalized ranks of inferred template counts within each repertoire. In a later analysis, generation probabilities were computed with a VDJ recombination model fitted to out-of-frame rearrangements, and the resulting probabilities were checked against IGoR. A later analysis scored TCR-TCR, TCR-HLA and TCR-CMV co-occurrence with hypergeometric tests, applying a repertoire-size bias correction to TCR pairs. False discovery rates were estimated in a later analysis by permuting HLA or CMV assignments 20 times. In a later analysis, co-occurring TCRs were grouped using DBSCAN, with TCRdist sequence similarity added in when clustering inside HLA-allele-positive subsets. Co-occurrence clustering excluded repertoires with fewer than 30,000 or more than 120,000 public chains, plus five with anomalous nucleotide sharing. This immuneACCESS table, as held by TCRdb, lists in-frame sequences with V and J called but not all clones. Of the missing ones, under half trace to an unresolved V gene in checked studies; the others have no known cause. The V and J calls and clone size are taken from that table; D and trimming were inferred from the DNA. This sample has about 130,000 clones in its table, and 55% to 75% of those were observed once. The ten largest clones capture roughly 1.6% of the sample.

The sequence was collected from a man aged 25 to 45 in good health and CMV-seropositive. The sequenced sample consisted of PBMCs. The sequence joins TRBV5-1 to TRBJ1-6; 8 bases in the junction line up with TRBD1. CDR3 reads: CASSLTGENSPLHF. The DNA sequence is given as TGCGCCAGCAGCCTGACAGGGGAGAATTCACCCCTCCACTTT.